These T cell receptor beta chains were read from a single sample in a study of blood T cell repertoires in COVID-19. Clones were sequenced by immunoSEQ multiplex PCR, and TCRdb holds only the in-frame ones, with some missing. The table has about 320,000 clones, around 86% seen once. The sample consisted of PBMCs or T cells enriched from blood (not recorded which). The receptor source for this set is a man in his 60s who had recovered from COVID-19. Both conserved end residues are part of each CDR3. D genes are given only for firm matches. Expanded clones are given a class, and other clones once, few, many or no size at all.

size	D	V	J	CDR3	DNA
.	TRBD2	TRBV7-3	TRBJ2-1	CASSYQSGIGNEQFF	TGTGCCAGCAGCTATCAAAGCGGGATTGGGAATGAGCAGTTCTTC
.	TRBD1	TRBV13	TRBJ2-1	CASSSRDRAFGRDDRNEQFF	TGTGCCAGCAGCTCCCGGGACAGGGCATTCGGGCGGGATGACCGCAATGAGCAGTTCTTC
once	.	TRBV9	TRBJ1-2	CASSVNPGEGYTF	TGTGCCAGCAGCGTAAACCCGGGGGAGGGCTACACCTTC
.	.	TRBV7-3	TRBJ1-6	CASSSTGLYNSPLHF	TGTGCCAGCAGCTCGACAGGTTTATATAATTCACCCCTCCACTTT
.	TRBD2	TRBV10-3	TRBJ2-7	CAISALIAGGGNEQYF	TGTGCCATCAGTGCCCTCATAGCGGGAGGAGGGAACGAGCAGTACTTC
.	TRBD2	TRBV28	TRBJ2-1	CASSLAGLADDNEQFF	TGTGCCAGCAGTTTAGCGGGACTAGCGGACGATAATGAGCAGTTCTTC
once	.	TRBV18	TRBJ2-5	CASSPRLDERETQYF	TGTGCCAGCTCACCTAGACTTGATGAGAGGGAGACCCAGTACTTC
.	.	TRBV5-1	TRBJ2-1	CASRVNRDTANEQFF	TGCGCCAGCAGGGTGAACCGGGACACTGCCAATGAGCAGTTCTTC
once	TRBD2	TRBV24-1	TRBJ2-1	CATSDPGLAGHNEQFF	TGTGCCACCAGTGACCCAGGGCTAGCGGGCCACAATGAGCAGTTCTTC
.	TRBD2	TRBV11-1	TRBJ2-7	CASSRGGSADYEQYF	TGTGCCAGCAGCCGGGGCGGGAGCGCAGACTACGAGCAGTACTTC
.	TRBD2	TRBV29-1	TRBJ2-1	CSSTGTSGSDEQFF	TGCAGCTCCACCGGGACTAGCGGGAGCGATGAGCAGTTCTTC
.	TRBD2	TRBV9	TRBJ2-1	CASSVGQGGGRADNEQFF	TGTGCCAGCAGCGTAGGCCAAGGTGGGGGGAGGGCAGACAATGAGCAGTTCTTC
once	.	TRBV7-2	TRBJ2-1	CASSFGTYNEQFF	TGTGCCAGCAGCTTCGGGACTTACAATGAGCAGTTCTTC
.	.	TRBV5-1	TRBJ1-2	CASSLWDKQGYTF	TGCGCCAGCAGCTTGTGGGACAAACAAGGCTACACCTTC
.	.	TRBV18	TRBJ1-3	CASSPNGPGVQNTIYF	TGTGCCAGCTCACCAAACGGACCCGGGGTGCAAAACACCATATATTTT
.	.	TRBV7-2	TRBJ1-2	CASSLESVSYGYTF	TGTGCCAGCAGCTTAGAGTCTGTGAGCTATGGCTACACCTTC
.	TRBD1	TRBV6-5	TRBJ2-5	CASSYSRDRGGETQYF	TGTGCCAGCAGTTACTCCCGGGACAGGGGAGGGGAGACCCAGTACTTC
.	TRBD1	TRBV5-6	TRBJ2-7	CASSLPQGATYEQYF	TGTGCCAGCAGTTTACCACAGGGGGCCACCTACGAGCAGTACTTC
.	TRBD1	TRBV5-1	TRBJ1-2	CASSTLTGGAEGYTF	TGCGCCAGCAGCACACTAACAGGGGGCGCGGAGGGCTACACCTTC
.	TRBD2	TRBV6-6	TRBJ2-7	CASSSGRGGYEQYF	TGTGCCAGCTCTAGCGGGAGAGGGGGCTACGAGCAGTACTTC
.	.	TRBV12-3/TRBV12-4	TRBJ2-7	CASSLVRYEQYF	TGTGCCAGCAGTTTAGTTCGCTACGAGCAGTACTTC
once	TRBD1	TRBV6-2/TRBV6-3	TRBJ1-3	CASSYFRDSSFSGNTIYF	TGTGCCAGCAGTTACTTCCGGGACAGTTCGTTCTCTGGAAACACCATATATTTT
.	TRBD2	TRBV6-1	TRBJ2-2	CASSATAGLAGGRDTGELFF	TGTGCCAGCAGTGCCACCGCGGGACTAGCGGGAGGGAGGGACACCGGGGAGCTGTTTTTT
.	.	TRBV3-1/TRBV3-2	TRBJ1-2	CASSYRDSRNGYTF	TGTGCCAGCAGCTACCGGGACTCAAGGAATGGCTACACCTTC
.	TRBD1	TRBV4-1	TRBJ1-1	CASSRVGQGIKNTEAFF	TGCGCCAGCAGCCGAGTCGGACAGGGTATAAAGAACACTGAAGCTTTCTTT
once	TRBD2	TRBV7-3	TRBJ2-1	CASSLRLAGGVGEQFF	TGTGCCAGCAGCCTACGACTAGCGGGAGGGGTCGGGGAGCAGTTCTTC
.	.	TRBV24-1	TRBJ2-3	CASAGATDTQYF	TGTGCCAGCGCGGGGGCAACAGATACGCAGTATTTT
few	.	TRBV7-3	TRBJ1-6	CASTRDYYNSPLHF	TGTGCCAGCACTCGGGATTATTATAATTCACCCCTCCACTTT
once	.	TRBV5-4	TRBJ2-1	CASSLDSTYNEQFF	TGTGCCAGCAGCTTGGACAGTACCTACAATGAGCAGTTCTTC
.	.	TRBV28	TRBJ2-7	CASLGAYEQYF	TGTGCCAGCCTTGGAGCCTACGAGCAGTACTTC
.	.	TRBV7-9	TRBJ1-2	CASSSTYVPGYTF	TGTGCCAGCAGCTCCACTTATGTTCCTGGCTACACCTTC
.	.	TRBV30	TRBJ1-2	CAWRNPLRGDYGYTF	TGTGCCTGGAGGAACCCCCTCCGGGGAGACTATGGCTACACCTTC
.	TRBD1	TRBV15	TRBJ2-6	CATWDRGSGSANVLTF	TGTGCCACCTGGGACAGGGGCTCAGGATCGGCCAACGTCCTGACTTTC
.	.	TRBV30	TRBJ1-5	CAWRPPGTPSNQPQHF	TGTGCCTGGAGGCCTCCCGGGACACCTAGCAATCAGCCCCAGCATTTT
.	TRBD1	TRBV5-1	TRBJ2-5	CASSLGGTGEETQYF	TGCGCCAGCAGCTTGGGTGGGACAGGAGAAGAGACCCAGTACTTC
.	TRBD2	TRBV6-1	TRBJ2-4	CASSESLAGGQNIQYF	TGTGCCAGCAGTGAAAGTCTAGCGGGAGGCCAAAACATTCAGTACTTC
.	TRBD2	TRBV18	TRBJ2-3	CASSPRTSGGTDTQYF	TGTGCCAGCTCACCGCGGACTAGCGGGGGCACAGATACGCAGTATTTT
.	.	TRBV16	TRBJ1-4	CASSRGSNEKLFF	TGTGCCAGCAGCCGAGGCTCTAATGAAAAACTGTTTTTT
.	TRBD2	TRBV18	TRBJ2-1	CASSPYPAGGSSSYNEQFF	TGTGCCAGCTCACCCTATCCAGCGGGAGGCTCCAGCTCCTACAATGAGCAGTTCTTC
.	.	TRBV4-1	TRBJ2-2	CASSQGRAGWYAGELFF	TGCGCCAGCAGCCAAGGAAGGGCAGGGTGGTACGCCGGGGAGCTGTTTTTT
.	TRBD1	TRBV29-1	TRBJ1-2	CSVLEGAKGYTF	TGCAGCGTCCTGGAGGGGGCAAAAGGCTACACCTTC
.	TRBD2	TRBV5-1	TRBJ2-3	CASRLVLADTDTQYF	TGCGCCAGCAGGCTGGTCCTAGCGGACACAGATACGCAGTATTTT